This T cell receptor beta chain derives from a study of blood T cell repertoires in COVID-19. The CDR3 extends over 14 amino acids. Per germline, CDR1 SGHTS and CDR2 YDEGEE. J lost 6 bases, V lost 4 bases, and 7 bases had no gene match. Measured with immunoSEQ multiplex PCR; TCRdb has only the in-frame clones, and not every one. The sample lists 300,000 to 400,000 clones, more than 70% occurring once. The sequence was collected from a woman aged 18-30 years who had recovered from COVID-19. The chain links TRBV5-8 to TRBJ1-5; 7 nucleotides match TRBD1. The sequencing sample was made of PBMCs or T cells enriched from blood (not recorded which). CDR3 DNA sequence: TGTGCCAGCAGCATAGGACAGGATGGTCAGCCCCAGCATTTT. It encodes CASSIGQDGQPQHF.